This T cell receptor beta chain was recorded in a study of OX40 agonist ivuxolimab in advanced cancers. For the study at large: Given to patients was ivuxolimab, an agonistic anti-OX40 (CD134) antibody. Participants, 82.7% male, averaged roughly 60 years of age, ranging from roughly 20 to 85.

Only in-frame clones appear in the TCRdb table, and some are missing; sequencing was by immunoSEQ multiplex PCR. The sample lists about 84,000 clones; more than 80% were seen once. The germline V gene has CDR1 MDHEN and CDR2 SYDVKM. The CDR3 extends over 11 amino acids. This clone has a single count. An end of the junction differs from the germline gene, which may be a read error. The gene calls are TRBV28 and TRBJ2-3, with D unresolved. This specimen was CD4+ or CD8+ T cells sorted from blood, taken in a trial of the OX40 agonist ivuxolimab. The sequence derives from an adult with an advanced solid tumor such as melanoma, head and neck, liver or kidney cancer. The CDR3 sequence is CASSRADTQYF. In DNA, the CDR3 is TGTGCCAGCAGTCGGGCAGACACGCAGTATTTT.